The 27 T cell receptor beta chains given below trace back to one sample, sequenced in a study of CD8+ T cells in alopecia areata. As to treatment: oral pan-JAK inhibitor, 5-10 mg twice daily. cDNA reverse transcribed from extracted RNA served as the sequencing template. Using immunoSEQ multiplex PCR, the repertoire was profiled, and TCRdb retains in-frame clones only, with some absent. Of 150,000 to 200,000 clones detected, 60% appear once; the ten largest clones hold approximately 14%. The specimen comprised CD4+ T cells sorted from blood, sampled at week 24, from a patient treated with tofacitinib. The receptors shown here come from a human donor with alopecia areata.

The genes are TRBV29-1 and TRBJ2-5, with 9 bases lining up with TRBD1. V was pared by 5 bases and J by 2 bases, with 3 bases of the junction left unmatched. Germline V gene lookup returns CDR1 SQVTM and CDR2 ANQGSEA. The CDR3 length is 13 residues. CDR3 in DNA: TGCAGCGTTCACAGGGGGCAGCAAGAGACCCAGTACTTC. Amino acid sequence: CSVHRGQQETQYF.

This clone has only a few counts. This chain connects TRBV29-1 to TRBJ2-7, with 7 bases lining up with TRBD2. Germline V gene data show CDR1 as SQVTM and CDR2 as ANQGSEA. After removal of 5 bases from V and 6 bases from J, the junction contained 10 bases not matched to a gene. There are 13 residues in the CDR3. The CDR3 nucleotides read TGCAGCGTTCTCCGGACTAGTGGCATCGAGCAGTACTTC. Protein product: CSVLRTSGIEQYF.

This clone has just one count. The V call is TRBV9, the J call TRBJ1-1; 7 positions agree with TRBD1. Germline CDR1 reads SGDLS; CDR2 reads YYNGEE. This CDR3 region has 14 residues. V shed 1 base, J shed 2 bases, and the junction held 2 bases outside the gene matches. The CDR3 DNA reads as TGTGCCAGCAGCGTAAGGGGGCTTAACACTGAAGCTTTCTTT. It encodes CASSVRGLNTEAFF.

Notes on this clone: Other DNA sequences from this sample encode an identical CDR3 as well. This sequence joins TRBV29-1 and TRBJ1-5; 9 nucleotides agree with TRBD1. The CDR3 extends over 13 amino acids. The trim removed 4 bases at V and 2 bases at J, leaving 0 bases unmatched. CDR1 and CDR2 (germline): SQVTM, ANQGSEA. The CDR3 DNA sequence: TGCAGCGTTGGGGACAGGGGCAATCAGCCCCAGCATTTT. The encoded protein is CSVGDRGNQPQHF.

V usage is TRBV30 and J usage is TRBJ1-3, with 9 nucleotides matching TRBD1. Germline V gene data show CDR1 as GTSNPN and CDR2 as SVGIG (reference sequence). After removal of 5 bases from V and 4 bases from J, the junction contained 9 bases not matched to a gene. CDR3 length: 15 amino acids. The CDR3 nucleotides are TGTGCCTGGGTCCAACAGGGGGCATGGGGAAACACCATATATTTT. Protein: CAWVQQGAWGNTIYF.

V gene TRBV7-6 combines with J gene TRBJ2-5; D call uncertain. V was pared by 1 base and J by 5 bases, with 8 bases between. Germline V CDR1 and CDR2: SGHVS, FNYEAQ. CDR3 length: 13 amino acids. CDR3 in amino acids: CASSLVGRETQYF. CDR3 nucleotide sequence: TGTGCCAGCAGCTTAGTGGGTCGGGAGACCCAGTACTTC. The variable domain in full, with the rest retrieved from reference TRBV7-6 and TRBJ2-5, is GAGVSQSPRYKVTKRGQDVALRCDPISGHVSLYWYRQALGQGPEFLTYFNYEAQQDKSGLPNDRFSAERPEGSISTLTIQRTEQRDSAMYRCASSLVGRETQYFGPGTRLLVL.

The gene calls are TRBV2 and TRBJ2-2; tentative D call: TRBD1 (6 bases). The length of the CDR3 is 15 residues. Germline V CDR1 and CDR2: SNHLY, FYNNEI. V was clipped by 5 bases and J by 5 bases, with 15 bases between them. The CDR3 sequence is CASSSQGPGTGELFF. CDR3 DNA sequence: TGTGCCAGCAGTTCACAGGGTCCGGGGACCGGGGAGCTGTTTTTT.

This chain links TRBV14 with TRBJ2-1; 9 bases match TRBD1. The trim removed 3 bases at V and 3 bases at J, leaving 6 bases unmatched. The germline CDR1 and CDR2 sequences are SGHDN and FVKESK. The CDR3 contains 16 residues. The chain's CDR3 is CASSQPGTGLYNEQFF. CDR3 DNA: TGTGCCAGCAGCCAGCCCGGGACAGGGCTCTACAATGAGCAGTTCTTC.

This chain links TRBV30 with TRBJ2-1; unclear D gene. The CDR3 loop spans 14 amino acids. V was cut by 0 bases and J by 1 base, with 7 bases left in between. CDR1 and CDR2 from the germline V gene are GTSNPN and SVGIG (reference sequence). CDR3 nucleotide sequence: TGTGCCTGGAGTGTAGGCCTATCCTACAATGAGCAGTTCTTC. Translation: CAWSVGLSYNEQFF. Full variable domain (remainder filled in from reference TRBV30 and TRBJ2-1): SQTIHQWPATLVQPVGSPLSLECTVEGTSNPNLYWYRQAAGRGLQLLFYSVGIGQISSEVPQNLSASRPQDRQFILSSKKLLLSDSGFYLCAWSVGLSYNEQFFGPGTRLTVL.

This clone appeared a few times. V usage is TRBV28 and J usage is TRBJ1-2; D might be TRBD1 (6 bases). The CDR3 totals 13 residues. CDR1 MDHEN and CDR2 SYDVKM come from the germline V gene. V was shortened by 7 bases and J by 7 bases, with 16 bases between the two germline ends. CDR3 in DNA: TGTGCCAGCACTCAGGGGAGGGGATCTGGCTACACCTTC. Its translation is CASTQGRGSGYTF.

The gene calls are TRBV7-6 and TRBJ2-7; D unclear. This CDR3 is 12 amino acids long. Trimming left V 5 bases short and J 6 bases short, with 11 bases between. Germline V gene sequence: CDR1 SGHVS, CDR2 FNYEAQ. CDR3 sequence (DNA): TGTGCCAGCAGCCCTCCATGGGGCGAGCAGTACTTC. Translated, it gives CASSPPWGEQYF.

This chain connects TRBV29-1 to TRBJ1-1; D not resolved. Germline values: CDR1 SQVTM, CDR2 ANQGSEA. Trimming stripped 7 bases from V and 4 bases from J, with 10 bases between. This CDR3 contains 11 residues. CDR3 DNA sequence: TGCAGCGCCCCAGGTGGCACTGAAGCTTTCTTT. Encoded protein: CSAPGGTEAFF.

The sample holds a few counts of this clone. The V call is TRBV29-1, the J call TRBJ1-1; D not certain. Trimming cost V 7 bases and J 1 base, with 7 bases left between them. The CDR3 is 11 amino acids. Germline lookup yields CDR1 SQVTM and CDR2 ANQGSEA. CDR3 in amino acids: CSGVENTEAFF. Written as DNA, the CDR3 is TGCAGCGGTGTCGAGAACACTGAAGCTTTCTTT.

The chain is built from TRBV9 and TRBJ1-2; possibly TRBD1 for D (5 bases). Germline CDR1 and CDR2: SGDLS and YYNGEE. The CDR3 sequence is 14 residues long. V gave up 0 bases and J gave up 2 bases, with 8 bases separating them. Here the CDR3 reads CASSVDWGNYGYTF. The CDR3 DNA follows: TGTGCCAGCAGCGTAGATTGGGGCAACTATGGCTACACCTTC.

This clone was detected only a few times. The rearrangement joins TRBV30 to TRBJ2-1; 11 nucleotides line up with TRBD2. The CDR3 totals 13 residues. Germline CDR1 GTSNPN, CDR2 SVGIG (reference sequence). V was pared by 4 bases and J by 12 bases, with 8 bases of the junction left unmatched. In DNA, the CDR3 is TGTGCCTGGAACATAGCGGGGGGGCGAGGGCAGTTCTTC. It is translated as CAWNIAGGRGQFF. Based on the CDR3 plus reference TRBV30 and TRBJ2-1, the full variable domain is SQTIHQWPATLVQPVGSPLSLECTVEGTSNPNLYWYRQAAGRGLQLLFYSVGIGQISSEVPQNLSASRPQDRQFILSSKKLLLSDSGFYLCAWNIAGGRGQFFGPGTRLTVL.

The V and J genes are TRBV30 and TRBJ2-1; D unclear. Germline V gene sequence: CDR1 GTSNPN, CDR2 SVGIG (reference sequence). The CDR3 sequence is 13 residues long. V was clipped by 3 bases and J by 5 bases, with 11 bases between them. The CDR3 here is CAWSTQLDNEQFF. The CDR3 DNA follows: TGTGCCTGGAGCACACAGTTAGACAATGAGCAGTTCTTC. Variable domain in full (rest from reference TRBV30 and TRBJ2-1): SQTIHQWPATLVQPVGSPLSLECTVEGTSNPNLYWYRQAAGRGLQLLFYSVGIGQISSEVPQNLSASRPQDRQFILSSKKLLLSDSGFYLCAWSTQLDNEQFFGPGTRLTVL.

The chain couples TRBV11-3 to TRBJ2-3, with D hard to call. The germline CDR1 and CDR2 sequences are SGHNT and YENEEA. CDR3 length: 16 amino acids. V was shortened by 5 bases and J by 5 bases, with 20 bases between the two germline ends. The CDR3 DNA reads as TGTGCCAGCAGCAAGACCTTCTCCAAGGGCAGAGATACGCAGTATTTT. Translation: CASSKTFSKGRDTQYF.

This chain joins TRBV30 and TRBJ1-4; D is unclear. Germline CDR1 GTSNPN, CDR2 SVGIG (reference sequence). There are 12 residues in the CDR3. V was trimmed by 0 bases and J by 8 bases, leaving 7 bases between them. CDR3 in amino acids: CAWSVREEKLFF. The DNA of the CDR3 is TGTGCCTGGAGTGTACGTGAAGAAAAACTGTTTTTT.

The chain uses TRBV27 and TRBJ1-1; D not resolved. The CDR3 consists of 14 residues. Germline CDR1 MNHEY, CDR2 SMNVEV (reference sequence). V was shortened by 6 bases and J by 1 base, with 12 bases between the two germline ends. The CDR3 nucleotides read TGTGCCAGCAGCTTTCGTTGGGCGAACACTGAAGCTTTCTTT. Its translation is CASSFRWANTEAFF.

The chain links TRBV18 to TRBJ1-1, with 7 bases lining up with TRBD1. V trimming: 2 bases; J trimming: 6 bases; junction bases outside the gene matches: 9. In germline, CDR1 is KGHSH, CDR2 LQKENI. The CDR3 covers 15 residues. CDR3 coding DNA: TGTGCCAGCTCACCAGTTGGGCAGGGGGTCGCTGAAGCTTTCTTT. It yields the protein CASSPVGQGVAEAFF.

This clone turned up a few times. This sequence joins TRBV2 and TRBJ2-4; 9 bases match TRBD1. In germline, CDR1 is SNHLY, CDR2 FYNNEI. The CDR3 is made up of 17 amino acids. V lost 6 bases and J lost 8; bases outside the gene matches: 17. The CDR3 here is CASRVGQGLTLVDIQYF. CDR3 coding DNA: TGTGCCAGCAGGGTTGGACAGGGGCTAACGCTAGTCGACATTCAGTACTTC.

CDR3 sequence (DNA): TGTGCCAGCAGTGAGTTAGGGGGAAATCAGCCCCAGCATTTT. This gives the protein CASSELGGNQPQHF. V is TRBV6-1 and J is TRBJ1-5; D might be TRBD1 (6 bases). The V gene's germline CDR1 is MNHNS and CDR2 SASEGT. This CDR3 has 14 amino acids. V shed 3 bases and J shed 4 bases, with 10 bases lying between them.

The DNA for the CDR3 is TGCAGCGTCGGGGACGGAACCTACGAGCAGTACTTC. This encodes CSVGDGTYEQYF. This sequence joins TRBV29-1 and TRBJ2-7, with D perhaps assigned TRBD1 or TRBD2 (5 bases each). The CDR3 is 12 residues long. Per germline, CDR1 SQVTM and CDR2 ANQGSEA. The V end lost 6 bases, the J end lost 2 bases, and 11 bases lay between the germline ends.

This clone was found many times. The chain has TRBV19 and TRBJ2-1; TRBD2 aligns across 10 bases. This CDR3 spans 15 amino acids. Germline V gives CDR1 LNHDA, CDR2 SQIVND (reference sequence). Trimming at V came to 1 base and at J to 8 bases, leaving 5 bases not matched to a gene. Written as DNA, the CDR3 is TGTGCCAGTAGTATAGGTCAAGCGGGGGGGCATGAGCAGTTCTTC. Amino acids: CASSIGQAGGHEQFF.

The chain couples TRBV29-1 to TRBJ1-5; D unresolved. The CDR3 runs to 13 residues. Germline assignment: CDR1 SQVTM and CDR2 ANQGSEA. The V end was cut by 4 bases, the J end by 3 bases, with 10 bases between. CDR3 DNA sequence: TGCAGCGTTGCCGGGAACATCAATCAGCCCCAGCATTTT. Encoded protein: CSVAGNINQPQHF.

With respect to this clone: The DNA is left out, because the CDR3 cannot be placed on it with certainty; the CDR3 is given as TCRdb lists it. The chain uses TRBV30 and TRBJ2-3; TRBD1, as called in the table, went unchecked against the DNA. Germline V lookup: CDR1 GTSNPN, CDR2 SVGIG (reference sequence). Including both end residues, the CDR3 is 12 amino acids long. The CDR3 spells CAWAMGTGWEYF.

This rearrangement joins TRBV29-1 to TRBJ2-7; 8 bases align to TRBD1. V gave up 5 bases and J gave up 8 bases; unmatched junction bases: 17. The CDR3 totals 15 residues. CDR1 and CDR2 from the germline V gene are SQVTM and ANQGSEA. The CDR3 here is CSVSPGGADRSKQYF. The CDR3 nucleotides are TGCAGCGTTAGTCCAGGGGGCGCGGACCGATCAAAGCAGTACTTC.